What follows are 21 T cell receptor beta chains derived from one specimen sequenced in a study of cytomegalovirus exposure and HLA in healthy donors. The PCR had 60 Vbeta and 13 Jbeta primers. Here immunoSEQ multiplex PCR was the method, and the copy in TCRdb shows in-frame clones only, minus some. The sample records 100,000 or so clones, roughly 72% being singletons. The sequenced material came from PBMCs. These receptors all stem from a man aged 25 to 45 in good health and CMV-seropositive.

The chain recombines TRBV28 with TRBJ2-7, with D possibly matching TRBD2 (6 bases). Germline CDR1 and CDR2: MDHEN and SYDVKM. The CDR3 length is 15 residues. The V and J ends lost 3 bases and 2 bases respectively, with 14 bases between them. Here the CDR3 reads CASSFAVGLPYEQYF. For the CDR3, the DNA is TGTGCCAGCAGTTTTGCTGTGGGACTTCCCTACGAGCAGTACTTC.

The rearrangement uses TRBV4-1 and TRBJ1-4, with unresolved D. Trimming took 1 base from V and 7 from J, leaving 10 bases between them. The CDR3 runs 14 residues. Germline V lookup: CDR1 MGHRA, CDR2 YSYEKL. The CDR3 sequence is CASSQGRGGEKLFF. CDR3 DNA sequence: TGCGCCAGCAGCCAAGGCAGAGGTGGTGAAAAACTGTTTTTT.

The chain has TRBV27 and TRBJ1-2; TRBD1 might be the D (6 bases). V was pared by 4 bases and J by 3 bases, with 18 bases between. The CDR3 is 16 amino acids. The V gene's germline CDR1 is MNHEY and CDR2 SMNVEV (reference sequence). CDR3 in amino acids: CASSSTRGLGDYGYTF. The DNA for the CDR3 is TGTGCCAGCAGTTCCACGCGGGGGCTGGGGGACTATGGCTACACCTTC.

The V gene is TRBV5-6, the J gene TRBJ1-1; D is unclear. V lost 3 bases to trimming and J lost 4 bases, with 16 bases between them. The germline CDR1 and CDR2 sequences are SGHDT and YYEEEE. The CDR3 is 15 amino acids. CDR3 sequence reads: CASSWLTGLSTEAFF. The CDR3 nucleotides read TGTGCCAGCAGCTGGTTGACGGGGTTGAGCACTGAAGCTTTCTTT.

V usage is TRBV5-8 and J usage is TRBJ2-7; D remains ambiguous. Germline V gene data show CDR1 as SGHTS and CDR2 as YDEGEE. The CDR3 runs to 14 residues. V was shortened by 0 bases and J by 0 bases, with 7 bases between the two germline ends. The CDR3 here is CASSLGPDSYEQYV. The CDR3 DNA reads TGTGCCAGCAGCTTGGGACCGGACTCCTACGAGCAGTACGTC.

CDR3 coding DNA: TGCGCCAGCACCATGGGGGGGGCCTCCTACAATGAGCAGTTCTTC. It is translated as CASTMGGASYNEQFF. V is TRBV5-1 and J is TRBJ2-1; maybe TRBD2 (7 bases). V was clipped by 6 bases and J by 0 bases, with 13 bases between them. CDR1 SGHRS and CDR2 YFSETQ come from the germline V gene. The CDR3 has 15 amino acids.

This chain joins TRBV25-1 and TRBJ1-2; TRBD1 is a possible D gene (5 bases). V lost 5 bases and J 8 bases, leaving 15 bases between the germline ends. The germline V gene has CDR1 MGHDK and CDR2 SYGVNS. The CDR3 loop spans 13 amino acids. The CDR3 spells CASSFTGAEGYTF. In DNA form, the CDR3 reads TGTGCCAGCAGTTTTACAGGCGCCGAGGGCTACACCTTC.

The chain uses TRBV5-1 and TRBJ1-5, with D uncertain. Germline values: CDR1 SGHRS, CDR2 YFSETQ. The CDR3 is 14 amino acids. Trimming removed 0 bases from V and 5 bases from J, with 9 bases in between. CDR3 bases: TGCGCCAGCAGCTTGGACCCAGGTTATCAGCCCCAGCATTTT. The encoded protein is CASSLDPGYQPQHF.

The chain links TRBV5-1 to TRBJ2-1; the D gene is possibly TRBD1 (6 bases). The germline V gene encodes CDR1 SGHRS and CDR2 YFSETQ. CDR3 length: 13 residues. The V end lost 1 base, the J end lost 8 bases, and 10 bases lay between the germline ends. CDR3 region: CASSLLQGDEQFF. The CDR3 nucleotides read TGCGCCAGCAGCTTGTTACAGGGCGATGAGCAGTTCTTC.

This chain joins TRBV5-6 and TRBJ2-5; tentative D call: TRBD1 (5 bases). Deletions cut 0 bases from V and 2 bases from J, with 5 bases between. CDR1 is SGHDT and CDR2 is YYEEEE in the germline V gene. This CDR3 is built from 13 residues. The CDR3 reads CASSLGQQETQYF. The CDR3 bases are TGTGCCAGCAGCTTGGGACAGCAAGAGACCCAGTACTTC.

The rearrangement uses TRBV7-9 and TRBJ2-7; 8 positions match TRBD1. This CDR3 is 14 amino acids long. V lost 3 bases and J lost 2; bases outside the gene matches: 3. Germline values: CDR1 SEHNR, CDR2 FQNEAQ (reference sequence). The CDR3 bases are TGTGCCAGCAGCTTTACAGGGGGGACCTACGAGCAGTACTTC. This codes for CASSFTGGTYEQYF.

The chain links TRBV30 to TRBJ1-1, with 8 bases aligning to TRBD1. This CDR3 is 14 amino acids long. Germline CDR1 is GTSNPN and CDR2 is SVGIG (reference sequence). With 2 bases clipped from V and 0 bases from J, the junction kept 2 bases outside the gene matches. CDR3 protein: CAWSQDRVNTEAFF. CDR3 in DNA: TGTGCCTGGAGTCAGGACAGGGTGAACACTGAAGCTTTCTTT.

This clone was counted a few times. The chain employs TRBV9 and TRBJ1-2, with 8 bases identical to TRBD1. The CDR3 is 15 residues long. The germline V gene has CDR1 SGDLS and CDR2 YYNGEE. After removal of 4 bases from V and 8 bases from J, the junction contained 13 bases not matched to a gene. In nucleotides, the CDR3 is TGTGCCAGCAGCCCGAGTACTTCCAGGGGGCGCGGCTACACCTTC. Amino acid sequence: CASSPSTSRGRGYTF.

J is TRBJ1-2 and V is TRBV7-2; D unclear. V dropped 0 bases and J dropped 8 bases, with 13 bases sitting between them. The germline gives CDR1 SGHTA, CDR2 FQGNSA. The CDR3 has 14 residues. The CDR3 DNA follows: TGTGCCAGCAGCTTAGCGCGGGGTCCGGTGGGCTACACCTTC. Translated: CASSLARGPVGYTF.

The DNA of the CDR3 is TGTGCCACCCAGGGTGCAACTAATGAAAAACTGTTTTTT. This sequence encodes CATQGATNEKLFF. This sequence joins TRBV10-3 and TRBJ1-4; a possible D gene is TRBD1 (5 bases). The CDR3 covers 13 residues. Germline loops: CDR1 ENHRY, CDR2 SYGVKD. Trimming removed 10 bases at V and 0 bases at J, with 9 bases between.

The genes are TRBV21-1 and TRBJ2-4; TRBD1 was called by the table and not checked on the DNA. TRBV21-1 is noted as a pseudogene. The CDR3 spans 18 residues. CDR3 region: CASSKSAKGILAKNIQYF. DNA of the CDR3: TGTGCCAGCAGCAAAAGTGCCAAGGGGATCCTAGCCAAAAACATTCAGTACTTC.

The chain has TRBV5-1 and TRBJ2-1, with D possibly matching TRBD2 (6 bases). V lost 4 bases and J lost 1, with 12 bases in between. Germline V gene lookup returns CDR1 SGHRS and CDR2 YFSETQ. The CDR3 is made up of 15 amino acids. The CDR3 DNA is TGCGCCAGCAGCCGCTCTAGCGTTTCCTACAATGAGCAGTTCTTC. This codes for CASSRSSVSYNEQFF.

The J gene is TRBJ1-2, the V gene TRBV28; D is ambiguous. Trimming cost V 7 bases and J 7 bases, with 22 bases left between them. The CDR3 consists of 15 residues. Germline V gene sequence: CDR1 MDHEN, CDR2 SYDVKM. The CDR3 sequence is CASTHPPRGVAGYTF. DNA for the CDR3: TGTGCCAGCACCCACCCGCCCCGGGGAGTGGCTGGCTACACCTTC.

This chain links TRBV14 with TRBJ1-1; 8 bases fit TRBD1. Germline V gene sequence: CDR1 SGHDN, CDR2 FVKESK. Germline trimming cut 2 bases from V and 6 bases from J; bases unmatched to any gene: 8. CDR3 length equals 15 residues. The DNA for the CDR3 is TGTGCCAGCAGCCAACGGACAGGGACGGGCGCTGAAGCTTTCTTT. This sequence encodes CASSQRTGTGAEAFF.

The chain recombines TRBV7-9 with TRBJ1-1; D not certain. Germline V gene lookup returns CDR1 SEHNR and CDR2 FQNEAQ (reference sequence). The CDR3 has 13 amino acids. V was clipped by 2 bases and J by 4 bases, with 8 bases between them. The CDR3 coding sequence is TGTGCCAGCAGCTTAAATTCAGGCACTGAAGCTTTCTTT. The encoded protein is CASSLNSGTEAFF. Full variable domain (rest looked up from reference TRBV7-9 and TRBJ1-1): DTGVSQNPRHKITKRGQNVTFRCDPISEHNRLYWYRQTLGQGPEFLTYFQNEAQLEKSRLLSDRFSAERPKGSFSTLEIQRTEQGDSAMYLCASSLNSGTEAFFGQGTRLTVV.

The J gene is TRBJ2-1, the V gene TRBV4-1; 7 nucleotides match TRBD1. V shed 4 bases, J shed 8 bases, and the junction held 11 bases outside the gene matches. Germline V gene lookup returns CDR1 MGHRA and CDR2 YSYEKL. This CDR3 contains 15 residues. The CDR3 coding sequence is TGCGCCAGCAGCCGTGACAGGGATCCTGACGATGAGCAGTTCTTC. Translated, it gives CASSRDRDPDDEQFF.